This TCR beta chain was identified during a study of patients and donors after allogeneic stem cell transplantation. MiXCR, applied by TCRdb to the RT-PCR reads, yields one record per CDR3 protein. Among about a million distinct CDR3 sequences listed, roughly 17% were seen once. Between the trimmed V and J ends, which lost 8 bases and 6 bases, there was a span of 17 bases. Germline V lookup: CDR1 DFQATT, CDR2 SNEGSKA (reference sequence). CDR3 length: 13 residues. The sequence derives from a human donor who was either an allogeneic HSCT recipient or a stem cell or donor lymphocyte infusion donor (not recorded which). It is not recorded whose cells these are; they may come from a transplant donor. Material: blood, either unsorted or a sorted T cell fraction (not recorded which). The chain joins TRBV20-1 to TRBJ2-1; either TRBD1 or TRBD2 may supply D (6 bases each). For the CDR3, the DNA is TGCAGTCCGTATGTGGGGGGCGGCAATGAGCAGTTCTTC. Amino acids: CSPYVGGGNEQFF.